This TCR beta chain came from a study of cytomegalovirus exposure and HLA in healthy donors. Turning to this clone: Its antigen is not known.

CDR1 SGHRS and CDR2 YFSETQ come from the germline V gene. The CDR3 length is 14 residues. The V and J ends lost 4 bases and 1 base, in that order; junction bases with no gene match: 4. PCR used 60 Vbeta primers and 13 Jbeta primers. Only in-frame clones appear in the TCRdb table, and some are missing; sequencing was by immunoSEQ multiplex PCR. The data show 150,000 or so clones, around 77% seen once. General observations from the study: Among immune exposure information, only CMV serostatus was available. Later work showed greater clonal expansion in HLA-associated TCR beta chains than in equally common others.

The receptor was isolated from a woman in her 50s in good health and CMV-seropositive. The chain combines TRBV5-1 with TRBJ1-1; 7 positions match TRBD1. Sample: PBMCs. In DNA form, the CDR3 reads TGCGCCAGCAGCCCCCGGGACAGGAACACTGAAGCTTTCTTT. Translated, it gives CASSPRDRNTEAFF.